These 26 T cell receptor beta chains were all obtained from the same sample, sequenced in a study of neurological immune-mediated disorders. Using its own MiXCR run on the 5' RACE reads, TCRdb lists one record per CDR3 protein. The table lists about 38,000 distinct CDR3 sequences, about 4.8% of them singletons, with roughly 9% in the top ten. The material sequenced was CD4+ T cells from blood. These receptor sequences come from a man aged 18 to 35 in good health.

Many counts were recorded for this clonotype. The CDR3 DNA reads TGTGCCAGCAGCCAAGATTTGGTCGGGAACACTGAAGCTTTCTTT. Translation: CASSQDLVGNTEAFF. V gene TRBV4-2 combines with J gene TRBJ1-1; D not certain. V was shortened by 0 bases and J by 1 base, with 9 bases between the two germline ends. The germline V gene has CDR1 LGHNA and CDR2 YNFKEQ. The CDR3 length is 15 residues.

In this sample, this clonotype turned up many times. The V and J genes are TRBV20-1 and TRBJ2-3; the match to TRBD2 covers 8 bases. V lost 6 bases to trimming and J lost 5 bases; unmatched junction nucleotides: 7. Germline V gives CDR1 DFQATT, CDR2 SNEGSKA (reference sequence). The CDR3 consists of 13 residues. The CDR3 here is CSAGGGILDTQYF. The CDR3 nucleotides read TGCAGTGCCGGCGGGGGGATACTAGATACGCAGTATTTT.

This clonotype showed up many times. The CDR3 region has the DNA TGCAGTGCCTTTAGCGGGGGGGCTGGAGATACGCAGTATTTT. Protein: CSAFSGGAGDTQYF. The chain is built from TRBV20-1 and TRBJ2-3, with TRBD2 matching over 11 bases. The CDR3 has 14 residues. V shed 6 bases and J 5 bases; nucleotides not matched to a gene: 7. Germline values: CDR1 DFQATT, CDR2 SNEGSKA (reference sequence).

This clonotype came up many times. The V gene is TRBV7-8, the J gene TRBJ1-1, with no clear D. Trimming took off 1 base at V and 5 bases at J, with 8 bases between the two ends. The CDR3 spans 13 residues. CDR1 is SGHVS, CDR2 FQNEAQ, per germline. As DNA, the CDR3 is TGTGCCAGCAGCTTAGGGGTGGAGACTGAAGCTTTCTTT. Translating it yields CASSLGVETEAFF.

This clonotype was found a few times. The chain combines TRBV10-3 with TRBJ1-2; no reliable D call. V lost 0 bases and J 8 bases, leaving 16 bases between the germline ends. Germline V gene sequence: CDR1 ENHRY, CDR2 SYGVKD. The CDR3 has 15 amino acids. CDR3: CAISESTPRAGGYTF. CDR3 sequence (DNA): TGTGCCATCAGTGAGTCGACACCTCGAGCGGGGGGCTACACCTTC.

In this sample, this clonotype turned up many times. The V gene is TRBV20-1, the J gene TRBJ1-4, with D tentatively TRBD1 (6 bases). Germline CDR1 is DFQATT and CDR2 is SNEGSKA (reference sequence). The V end lost 7 bases, the J end lost 8 bases, and 17 bases lay between the germline ends. CDR3 length: 13 residues. CDR3 protein: CSVGGRTSEKLFF. Written as DNA, the CDR3 is TGCAGTGTTGGGGGCCGGACAAGCGAAAAACTGTTTTTT.

This clonotype was seen repeatedly, ten times or more. The chain joins TRBV12-3 or TRBV12-4 to TRBJ1-5; maybe TRBD1 (6 bases). Trimming removed 3 bases from V and 4 bases from J, with 25 bases in between. The CDR3 is 19 amino acids. The CDR3 loop is CASSFMGGALRGLNQPQHF. In DNA form, the CDR3 reads TGTGCCAGCAGTTTTATGGGAGGGGCTTTGAGGGGGTTGAATCAGCCCCAGCATTTT.

The table lists this clonotype with many counts. The chain carries TRBV5-1 and TRBJ2-5; D not certain. This CDR3 is built from 15 residues. Germline-derived CDR1 and CDR2 are SGHRS and YFSETQ. Trimming left V 0 bases short and J 1 base short, with 10 bases between. The CDR3 sequence: CASSLASGGQETQYF. The CDR3 DNA follows: TGCGCCAGCAGCTTGGCCAGTGGCGGCCAAGAGACCCAGTACTTC.

This clonotype was seen ten or more times. The V and J genes are TRBV4-3 and TRBJ1-5; the D is unclear. V shed 0 bases and J shed 6 bases, with 18 bases lying between them. Germline V gene sequence: CDR1 LGHNA, CDR2 YSLEER. The CDR3 runs 17 residues. The CDR3 region has the DNA TGCGCCAGCAGCCAAGATATAAAAGGGCCGTCCAGTCAGCCCCAGCATTTT. The encoded protein is CASSQDIKGPSSQPQHF.

The table lists this clonotype with many counts. The chain employs TRBV5-1 and TRBJ2-1; 13 bases map to TRBD2. The CDR3 runs to 15 residues. Germline-derived CDR1 and CDR2 are SGHRS and YFSETQ. Trimming cost V 4 bases and J 8 bases; bases outside gene matches: 6. The CDR3 protein is CASSQTSGGQDEQFF. CDR3 nucleotides: TGCGCCAGCAGCCAGACTAGCGGGGGGCAGGATGAGCAGTTCTTC.

This clonotype has ten or more counts. The rearrangement uses TRBV6-5 and TRBJ2-5; D tentatively reads TRBD1 or TRBD2 (6 bases each). Trimming shortened V by 2 bases and J by 5 bases, and 15 bases separated the two germline ends. CDR1 and CDR2 from the germline V gene are MNHEY and SVGAGI. This CDR3 is built from 15 residues. The CDR3 DNA reads as TGTGCCAGCAGTTACAGCCGGGGGCGTATTGAGACCCAGTACTTC. Amino acids: CASSYSRGRIETQYF.

This clonotype was picked up many times. V gene TRBV18 combines with J gene TRBJ1-2; TRBD1 matches 7 bases. Germline CDR1 is KGHSH and CDR2 is LQKENI. V trimming: 2 bases; J trimming: 0 bases; junction bases outside the gene matches: 3. The CDR3 has 15 amino acids. For the CDR3, the DNA is TGTGCCAGCTCACCATGGGACAGAGCTAACTATGGCTACACCTTC. It encodes CASSPWDRANYGYTF.

Ten or more counts support this clonotype. The CDR3, as DNA: TGCGCCAGCAGCTCATCCGGCCTCACCTCATATAATTCACCCCTCCACTTT. Translating it yields CASSSSGLTSYNSPLHF. This chain connects TRBV5-1 to TRBJ1-6; no firm D call. V was shortened by 3 bases and J by 4 bases, with 17 bases between the two germline ends. This CDR3 contains 17 residues. In germline, CDR1 is SGHRS, CDR2 YFSETQ.

Many counts were recorded for this clonotype. The V gene is TRBV10-3, the J gene TRBJ1-2; no clear D gene. Germline loops: CDR1 ENHRY, CDR2 SYGVKD. V was pared by 8 bases and J by 8 bases, with 21 bases between. This CDR3 is 14 amino acids long. The CDR3 is CAIASGPLLEGYTF. Here the CDR3 DNA reads TGTGCCATCGCTTCGGGTCCTCTCCTAGAGGGCTACACCTTC.

This clonotype was picked up many times. The chain recombines TRBV7-2 with TRBJ1-5; 10 bases match TRBD1. The germline V gene has CDR1 SGHTA and CDR2 FQGNSA. This CDR3 is built from 17 residues. V trimming: 0 bases; J trimming: 1 base; junction bases outside the gene matches: 3. The CDR3 bases are TGTGCCAGCAGCTTAGCCGGGACAGGGGTCAGCAATCAGCCCCAGCATTTT. Protein: CASSLAGTGVSNQPQHF.

This clonotype was detected ten times or more. The rearrangement joins TRBV29-1 to TRBJ1-1; tentatively, D is TRBD1 (6 bases). Between the trimmed V and J ends, which lost 6 bases and 0 bases, there was a span of 11 bases. Looked up from germline, CDR1 is SQVTM and CDR2 is ANQGSEA. The length of the CDR3 is 13 residues. CDR3 nucleotide sequence: TGCAGCGTAGGACAGTTAATGAACACTGAAGCTTTCTTT. Its translation is CSVGQLMNTEAFF.

This clonotype was picked up many times. The chain employs TRBV10-3 and TRBJ2-5; perhaps D is TRBD1 or TRBD2 (5 bases each). The V end lost 2 bases, the J end lost 7 bases, and 17 bases lay between the germline ends. The CDR3 contains 15 residues. Germline CDR1 reads ENHRY; CDR2 reads SYGVKD. The CDR3 DNA sequence: TGTGCCATCAGTGAGCGGGACGTTGGTGTCGGGACCCAGTACTTC. It translates to CAISERDVGVGTQYF.

The chain recombines TRBV6-6 with TRBJ1-5; D unclear. Germline V gives CDR1 MNHNY, CDR2 SVGAGI (reference sequence). This CDR3 region has 16 residues. V lost 4 bases and J 7 bases, leaving 20 bases between the germline ends. The CDR3 sequence: CASSFRTYLGGQPQHF. In DNA, the CDR3 is TGTGCCAGCAGTTTTCGGACGTACCTAGGAGGACAGCCCCAGCATTTT.

This clonotype was counted ten times or more. The rearrangement joins TRBV10-2 to TRBJ1-5, with 9 nucleotides matching TRBD1. There are 16 residues in the CDR3. From germline, CDR1 is WSHSY and CDR2 SAAADI. The V segment lost 6 bases and the J segment 4 bases; nucleotides outside the gene matches: 10. The CDR3 here is CASSQDRGQGNQPQHF. The CDR3 DNA follows: TGCGCCAGCAGCCAGGACAGGGGTCAAGGTAATCAGCCCCAGCATTTT.

This chain uses TRBV18 with TRBJ1-5; 7 bases are a match to TRBD1. The J segment lost 9 bases and the V segment lost 6 bases, leaving 8 bases of the junction unmatched. From germline, CDR1 is KGHSH and CDR2 LQKENI. The CDR3 spans 13 residues. This CDR3 is CASSPNNRGPQHF. For the CDR3, the DNA is TGTGCCAGCTCCCCGAATAACAGGGGGCCCCAGCATTTT.

Many counts were recorded for this clonotype. The rearrangement joins TRBV7-8 to TRBJ2-7; D is perhaps TRBD1 or TRBD2 (5 bases each). The germline V gene encodes CDR1 SGHVS and CDR2 FQNEAQ. The V and J ends lost 1 base and 3 bases respectively, with 10 bases between them. CDR3 length: 14 residues. CDR3 sequence reads: CASSLVAGSYEQYF. The CDR3, as DNA: TGTGCCAGCAGCTTAGTGGCAGGGAGCTACGAGCAGTACTTC.

This clonotype was recorded a few times. The V gene is TRBV25-1, the J gene TRBJ1-1, with D unresolved. V lost 1 base and J 6 bases, leaving 9 bases between the germline ends. CDR3 length: 13 amino acids. Germline-derived CDR1 and CDR2 are MGHDK and SYGVNS. DNA of the CDR3: TGTGCCAGCAGTGAATTCTTATCGGCTGAAGCTTTCTTT. This translates into CASSEFLSAEAFF.

This clonotype was detected ten times or more. The gene calls are TRBV27 and TRBJ2-5; 12 bases are a match to TRBD2. V shed 3 bases and J 8 bases; nucleotides not matched to a gene: 7. The germline V gene encodes CDR1 MNHEY and CDR2 SMNVEV (reference sequence). The CDR3 covers 15 residues. For the CDR3, the DNA is TGTGCCAGCAGTTTCCAGACTAGCGGGGGCCGCACCCAGTACTTC. It is translated as CASSFQTSGGRTQYF.

The chain couples TRBV4-1 to TRBJ1-6; tentative D call: TRBD1 (5 bases). The germline CDR1 and CDR2 sequences are MGHRA and YSYEKL. V was shortened by 0 bases and J by 7 bases, with 13 bases between the two germline ends. The CDR3 is 16 amino acids. This chain's CDR3 is CASSQETGTLNSPLHF. The CDR3 nucleotides are TGCGCCAGCAGCCAAGAAACCGGGACCCTAAATTCACCCCTCCACTTT.

The table lists this clonotype with many counts. The chain links TRBV5-1 to TRBJ2-1; D assignment may be TRBD1 or TRBD2 (5 bases each). The CDR3 totals 15 residues. Germline CDR1 is SGHRS and CDR2 is YFSETQ. The V end was cut by 0 bases, the J end by 8 bases, with 15 bases between. The CDR3 here is CASSLVGRGVDEQFF. The CDR3 DNA reads as TGCGCCAGCAGCTTGGTTGGGAGAGGGGTCGATGAGCAGTTCTTC.

The gene calls are TRBV6-5 and TRBJ1-5; unclear D gene. CDR1 is MNHEY, CDR2 SVGAGI, per germline. Trimming took 4 bases from V and 2 from J, leaving 6 bases between them. CDR3 length: 13 amino acids. Here the CDR3 reads CASSLYRNQPQHF. In DNA, the CDR3 is TGTGCCAGCAGTTTATATCGCAATCAGCCCCAGCATTTT.